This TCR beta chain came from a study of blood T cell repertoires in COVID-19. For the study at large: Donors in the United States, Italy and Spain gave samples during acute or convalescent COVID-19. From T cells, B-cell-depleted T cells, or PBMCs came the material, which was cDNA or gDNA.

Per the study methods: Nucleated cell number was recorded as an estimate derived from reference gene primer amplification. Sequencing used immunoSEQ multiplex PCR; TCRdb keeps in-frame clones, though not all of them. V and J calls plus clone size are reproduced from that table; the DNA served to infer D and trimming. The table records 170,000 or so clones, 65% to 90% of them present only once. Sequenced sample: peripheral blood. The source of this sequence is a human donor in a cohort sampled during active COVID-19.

The CDR3 is CASSKGGNYEQYF. CDR3 nucleotide sequence: TGTGCCAGCAGCAAAGGGGGCAACTACGAGCAGTACTTC. The rearrangement joins TRBV28 to TRBJ2-7; 7 positions match TRBD1. Unmatched junction bases numbered 5, after V lost 6 bases and J lost 3 bases. Per germline, CDR1 MDHEN and CDR2 SYDVKM. This CDR3 has 13 amino acids.